A single count supports the clone carrying this TCR beta chain. The protocol was immunoSEQ multiplex PCR, while the TCRdb copy is restricted to in-frame clones and leaves out a portion. The repertoire has roughly 220,000 clones, 80% of them found once; the top ten carry around 4.5%. These data originate in a study of blood T cell repertoires in COVID-19. Study-level background: Material from acute and convalescent COVID-19 was sourced from the United States, Italy and Spain. PBMCs, B-cell-depleted T cells, or T cells provided the cDNA or gDNA that made up the material.

With 4 bases clipped from V and 7 bases from J, the junction kept 11 bases outside the gene matches. CDR1 MNHEY and CDR2 SVGAGI come from the germline V gene. This CDR3 has 16 residues. This receptor was identified in a man aged 25 to 45 with acute COVID-19. The gene calls are TRBV6-5 and TRBJ1-5; 9 bases map to TRBD1. Sequencing was done on a sample of PBMCs or T cells enriched from blood (not recorded which). The CDR3 loop reads CASSSGTGLIGQPQHF. DNA of the CDR3: TGTGCCAGCAGTTCCGGGACAGGGTTAATTGGGCAGCCCCAGCATTTT.